This TCR beta chain was profiled in a study of cytomegalovirus exposure and HLA in healthy donors. Study-wide context: Of the donors genotyped, several hundred in all, about 82% fell in the Caucasian-associated ancestry cluster.

The CDR3 is 15 amino acids. Per the germline V gene, CDR1 is MGHRA and CDR2 is YSYEKL. The ends lost 4 bases at V and 7 bases at J; junction bases unmatched: 7. Overall study results and limits: A few V segments could not be told apart, such as TRBV6-2 and TRBV6-3, and were left out.

With regard to this clone: What it binds is not known.

PCR primers comprised 60 Vbeta and 13 Jbeta primers. How the authors handled the data: Per a later analysis, the number of unique TCR beta chains was around 80 million, of which 9 million to 14 million were shared. TCRdb keeps only in-frame clones here, not all; method: immunoSEQ multiplex PCR. V, J and clone size were drawn from that table, and D and trimming were deduced from the DNA. The sample lists 150,000 or so clones; 75% to 80% were seen once. The receptor was derived from a female donor in good health and CMV-seronegative. The sequenced sample was PBMCs. The rearrangement uses TRBV4-1 and TRBJ2-2; TRBD1 matches at 9 bases. CDR3 protein: CASSRTDRGNGELFF. The CDR3 nucleotides read TGCGCCAGCAGCCGTACTGACAGGGGGAACGGGGAGCTGTTTTTT.